This TCR beta chain was captured by sequencing in a study of Ad26.COV2.S vaccination and SARS-CoV-2 variants (dated by TCRdb to the early 2020s). Study-level background: Donors in the vaccine arm were drawn from COV1001, a phase I-IIa trial of Ad26.COV2.S in healthy adults that was multicentre, randomized, double-blind and placebo-controlled. Ad26.COV2.S was administered intramuscularly at 5 x 10^10 or 1 x 10^11 viral particles, either as a single shot or as two shots given 56 days apart. The specificity and breadth of SARS-CoV-2-reactive T cell receptors after Ad26.COV2.S vaccination were assessed by TCRbeta repertoire sequencing. The TCR-sequenced set comprised approximately 30 samples: some 19 Ad26.COV2.S vaccine recipients, 5 placebo recipients and 8 SARS-CoV-2 convalescent individuals. Trial participants were randomized into five groups of five, in which low-dose or high-dose Ad26.COV2.S was given once or twice, or placebo was given on both occasions. Throughout the experiments and outcome assessment, investigators stayed blinded to trial group allocation.

Trimming takes 4 bases off V and 6 bases off J; junction bases not matched to a gene: 7. Taken from cysteine to phenylalanine, the CDR3 has 16 residues. Here the CDR3 DNA is all that survives: 48 bases in frame from base 1. As encoded in the germline V gene, CDR1 is MGHRA while CDR2 is YSYEKL. The label giving this sample's treatment or condition can be read as: roughly 18 received Ad26.COV2.S at low or high dose, single or two shots; about 5 received placebo; per-sample allocation not given. Repertoires of vaccine and placebo recipients were sequenced from samples taken on day 63 after the first injection. Cohort 1b enrolled some 25 adults aged 18-55 years at a single site in Boston, USA, between 29 July and 7 August 2020. Ad26.COV2.S consisted of a replication-incompetent adenovirus type 26 vector by which a prefusion-stabilized SARS-CoV-2 spike protein from the original Wuhan strain was expressed.

Overall study results and their limits: Spike-specific TCR breadth was higher in Ad26.COV2.S recipients than in placebo recipients (P = 0.0014). The study was not powered for comparison of responses between vaccine doses or regimens. Vaccine and placebo recipients had comparable non-spike TCR breadth, which fits with the vaccine containing only spike. Substantial breadth of spike-specific CD8+ and CD4+ T cell responses was reported after vaccination. The authors noted that the TCR breadth and depth analyses may have underestimated total T cell responses.

TCRbeta CDR3 regions were sequenced with the immunoSEQ Assay. After extraction, genomic DNA underwent amplification by bias-controlled multiplex PCR, followed by high-throughput sequencing. On the authors' methods: Collapsing and filtering of sequences were performed to quantify the absolute abundance of each unique TCRbeta CDR3 region. T cell fraction was estimated by normalizing TCRbeta template counts to usable DNA, with usable DNA measured through amplification of reference genes found in all nucleated cells. Repertoire TCRs were annotated as SARS-CoV-2-specific by exact matching of V gene, CDR3 amino acid sequence and J gene to a known reactive TCR set. The reference SARS-CoV-2 TCR set was obtained from MIRA and was filtered for enrichment in COVID-19-positive ImmuneCODE repertoires, whereby public or cross-reactive TCRs were removed. Drawing on the MIRA antigens, annotated TCRs were analysed further at the level of specific ORF or position within ORF. Breadth was defined as the number of annotated unique rearrangements divided by the total number of unique productive rearrangements, and depth was defined as the summed frequency of the annotated unique rearrangements. Two-sided Wilcoxon rank-sum tests were used to compare TCR breadth between groups. TCRdb re-hosts the immuneACCESS table, in-frame sequences only. Its copies lack some clones; in the studies checked, an unresolved V gene accounts for under half of them, and the cause for the rest is not known. The V and J calls and clone size come from that table; D and trimming were worked out from the DNA. The sample includes about 460,000 clones, with 70% to 90% observed a single time. 1.5% to 2% of the sample comes from the top ten.

This clone showed up just once. Its antigen has not been determined. Base qualities are not recorded, but no much larger clone differs from it by a single base. The sample was peripheral blood, taken in a trial of Ad26.COV2.S vaccine versus placebo. The sequence links TRBV4-1 to TRBJ2-3; 13 central nucleotides agree with TRBD2. The TCR sequence derives from a person between 18 and 59 years old who received the Ad26.COV2.S COVID-19 vaccine or a placebo. The DNA sequence is as follows: TGCGCCAGCAGCCCGGGACTAGCGGGGAGTTTGGATACGCAGTATTTT. Its translation is CASSPGLAGSLDTQYF.